The T cell receptor (beta chain) described here comes from a study of blood T cell repertoires in COVID-19. Study-wide background: Collection of acute and convalescent COVID-19 samples took place in the United States, Italy and Spain.

As originally analysed: Amplified reference gene primers provided the basis for estimating nucleated cell counts. The protocol was immunoSEQ multiplex PCR, while the TCRdb copy is restricted to in-frame clones and leaves out a portion. That table is the source of V, J and clone size, and D and trimming were worked out from the DNA. The data show approximately 150,000 clones, with more than 80% seen just once and around 5% held by the top ten. The CDR3 is 17 residues long. Germline V gene data show CDR1 as SQVTM and CDR2 as ANQGSEA. Trimming took 2 bases from V and 5 from J, leaving 24 bases between them.

The chain couples TRBV29-1 to TRBJ1-1; D ambiguous. The source of this sequence is a human donor in a cohort sampled during active COVID-19. Sequenced sample: peripheral blood. The CDR3 is CSVEISYSESQGTEAFF. The CDR3 nucleotides are TGCAGCGTTGAAATCTCCTATAGCGAGTCCCAAGGGACTGAAGCTTTCTTT. The whole variable domain, remainder taken from reference TRBV29-1 and TRBJ1-1, is SAVISQKPSRDICQRGTSLTIQCQVDSQVTMMFWYRQQPGQSLTLIATANQGSEATYESGFVIDKFPISRPNLTFSTLTVSNMSPEDSSIYLCSVEISYSESQGTEAFFGQGTRLTVV.